One T cell receptor beta chain is described in this entry. The sample comes from a study of blood T cell repertoires in COVID-19. On the study more broadly: Sites across the United States, Italy and Spain contributed samples from acute and convalescent COVID-19. T cells, B-cell-depleted T cells, or PBMCs supplied cDNA or gDNA.

The CDR3 runs 17 residues. Trimming removed 4 bases from V and 5 bases from J; junction bases left unmatched: 15. Per the germline V gene, CDR1 is SGHTA and CDR2 is FQGNSA. In the study's own analysis: Estimates of nucleated cell counts were drawn from the amplification of reference gene primers. Clones were sequenced by immunoSEQ multiplex PCR, and TCRdb holds only the in-frame ones, with some missing. V, J and clone size were drawn from that table, and D and trimming were deduced from the DNA. Here the sample spans some 400,000 clones, 87% being singletons. Patients of the Seattle cohort, enrolled during active infection, were followed longitudinally.

The receptor comes from a woman between 55 and 75 years old with COVID-19, enrolled during active disease. Sequencing used peripheral blood. This chain links TRBV7-2 with TRBJ1-1; 8 bases line up with TRBD1. CDR3: CASSSPTRGRSGTEAFF. The CDR3 nucleotides are TGTGCCAGCAGCTCCCCAACCAGGGGGCGGAGTGGGACTGAAGCTTTCTTT.